This T cell receptor (beta chain) is drawn from a study of CD8 T cells in Susac syndrome. Study-wide points: Acknowledgment was made by the study that its TCR sequencing and HLA analysis involved a relatively small number of individuals.

RNA, at roughly 0.45 to 1 ug, was reverse transcribed with random hexamers. The immunoSEQ assay covered 54 Vbeta and 13 Jbeta segments for CDR3. TCRdb redid the calling of the immunoSEQ multiplex PCR reads with MiXCR, one entry per CDR3 protein. Of approximately 130,000 distinct CDR3 sequences in the sample, about 95% were seen once. TEMRA cells underwent FACS enrichment and CD8+ and CD4+ T cells underwent negative isolation. About this clonotype itself: Antigen specificity is unknown.

This CDR3 is 15 amino acids long. The V segment lost 5 bases and the J segment 1 base; nucleotides outside the gene matches: 8. Per germline, CDR1 MNHEY and CDR2 SVGEGT. Input material: CD4+ T cells from PBMCs. This receptor was taken from a human donor in good health. J is TRBJ2-7 and V is TRBV6-2 or TRBV6-3; TRBD2 aligns across 7 bases. In DNA form, the CDR3 reads TGTGCCAGCAGTCCTCCCGGGGGGTTGTCCTACGAGCAGTACTTC. Translated, it gives CASSPPGGLSYEQYF.